This T cell receptor beta chain was sequenced for a study of cytomegalovirus exposure and HLA in healthy donors. PCR employed 60 Vbeta and 13 Jbeta primers. The protocol was immunoSEQ multiplex PCR, while the TCRdb copy is restricted to in-frame clones and leaves out a portion. The repertoire consists of 150,000 or so clones, with 70% occurring once and the leading ten covering roughly 2%. This CDR3 is built from 15 residues. Germline loops: CDR1 SEHNR, CDR2 FQNEAQ (reference sequence). The V segment lost 5 bases and the J segment 4 bases; nucleotides outside the gene matches: 7. The chain carries TRBV7-9 and TRBJ1-5; 8 bases fit TRBD1. This clonotype was sampled from a woman in her sixties in good health and CMV-seropositive. Sequencing input: PBMCs. Here the CDR3 DNA reads TGTGCCAGCAGCCAGACAGGGGTGGGTAATCAGCCCCAGCATTTT. It encodes CASSQTGVGNQPQHF.